The 15 T cell receptor beta chains given below trace back to one sample, sequenced in a study of shared clonotypes between healthy human individuals. Profiled with immunoSEQ multiplex PCR; TCRdb holds only in-frame clones, not every one. The sample carries 2,500,000 or so clones, approximately 90% recorded once. Sample: naive CD4+ T cells sorted from blood. As for subset: CD45RA+ positively selected. Source of these receptors: a man between 18 and 35 years old in good health.

The chain uses TRBV5-6 and TRBJ2-5, with 8 bases aligning to TRBD2. There are 16 residues in the CDR3. Losses at the gene ends were 1 base for V and 1 base for J; bases not matched to a gene: 6. Germline-derived CDR1 and CDR2 are SGHDT and YYEEEE. Here the CDR3 DNA reads TGTGCCAGCAGCTTGAGCGGGGGCCTACTCCAAGAGACCCAGTACTTC. Its translation: CASSLSGGLLQETQYF.

The chain uses TRBV6-5 and TRBJ2-7; possible D gene TRBD1, 5 bases. The germline V gene has CDR1 MNHEY and CDR2 SVGAGI. V lost 5 bases to trimming and J lost 6 bases, with 17 bases between them. The CDR3 has 14 amino acids. The CDR3 bases are TGTGCCAGCAGTCCCCGCGAAACAGGTTTCGAGCAGTACTTC. This translates into CASSPRETGFEQYF.

The chain links TRBV5-1 to TRBJ2-7; 14 bases agree with TRBD2. Germline V gene lookup returns CDR1 SGHRS and CDR2 YFSETQ. The trim removed 4 bases at V and 1 base at J, leaving 4 bases unmatched. This CDR3 has 16 residues. CDR3 DNA: TGCGCCAGCAGCCCTGGACTAGCGGGGGGATCCTACGAGCAGTACTTC. This gives the protein CASSPGLAGGSYEQYF.

About this clone itself: This CDR3 is also generated by other DNA sequences in the sample. The chain employs TRBV6-1 and TRBJ2-3; the match to TRBD2 covers 9 bases. The CDR3 is made up of 14 amino acids. V lost 6 bases to trimming and J lost 3 bases; unmatched junction nucleotides: 4. The germline CDR1 and CDR2 sequences are MNHNS and SASEGT. CDR3: CASRTSGSTDTQYF. As DNA, the CDR3 is TGTGCCAGCAGGACTAGCGGAAGTACAGATACGCAGTATTTT.

The gene calls are TRBV5-1 and TRBJ2-7, with 11 bases that match TRBD2. The CDR3 is 17 residues long. Germline CDR1 reads SGHRS; CDR2 reads YFSETQ. The junction had 13 bases not matched to a gene; V was cut back by 4 bases and J by 4 bases. The CDR3 nucleotides are TGCGCCAGCAGCCCCGGGCTATTAGGGACTAGCGGTTACGAGCAGTACTTC. It codes for CASSPGLLGTSGYEQYF.

V is TRBV5-1 and J is TRBJ1-1; 11 nucleotides agree with TRBD1. The CDR3 is 14 residues long. V trimming: 4 bases; J trimming: 5 bases; junction bases outside the gene matches: 4. Per the germline V gene, CDR1 is SGHRS and CDR2 is YFSETQ. CDR3 protein: CASSEGTGGTEAFF. Here the CDR3 DNA reads TGCGCCAGCAGCGAAGGGACAGGGGGAACTGAAGCTTTCTTT.

The rearrangement uses TRBV11-2 and TRBJ2-7; tentatively, D is TRBD2 (6 bases). The CDR3 has 12 amino acids. V gave up 3 bases and J gave up 3 bases, with 6 bases separating them. The germline V gene has CDR1 SGHAT and CDR2 FQNNGV. CDR3 bases: TGTGCCAGCAGCTTCGGGGGCTACGAGCAGTACTTC. This gives the protein CASSFGGYEQYF.

This rearrangement joins TRBV7-6 to TRBJ2-5; 7 bases are a match to TRBD2. V lost 2 bases and J lost 4; bases outside the gene matches: 7. Germline CDR1 is SGHVS and CDR2 is FNYEAQ. The CDR3 runs 15 residues. DNA for the CDR3: TGTGCCAGCAGCTTAATTCGGGGCGGGGGAGAGACCCAGTACTTC. Its translation is CASSLIRGGGETQYF.

This clone was observed a few times. The chain carries TRBV12-5 and TRBJ1-1; TRBD1 matches at 7 bases. Germline lookup yields CDR1 LGHNT and CDR2 FRNRAP. J was trimmed by 3 bases and V by 6 bases; bases with no gene match: 4. This CDR3 contains 13 residues. CDR3 DNA sequence: TGTGCTAGTGGCCAGGGGGGGGACACTGAAGCTTTCTTT. This gives the protein CASGQGGDTEAFF.

The J gene is TRBJ2-5, the V gene TRBV15; no definite D call. Between the trimmed V and J ends, which lost 1 base and 0 bases, there was a span of 3 bases. CDR3 length equals 13 residues. Looked up from germline, CDR1 is LNHNV and CDR2 is YYDKDF (reference sequence). The CDR3 DNA is TGTGCCACCAGCAGAGGCAACCAAGAGACCCAGTACTTC. Its translation is CATSRGNQETQYF. Full variable domain (rest looked up from reference TRBV15 and TRBJ2-5): DAMVIQNPRYQVTQFGKPVTLSCSQTLNHNVMYWYQQKSSQAPKLLFHYYDKDFNNEADTPDNFQSRRPNTSFCFLDIRSPGLGDTAMYLCATSRGNQETQYFGPGTRLLVL.

A word on this clone: Other nucleotide sequences in the sample specify the same CDR3. The rearrangement links TRBV15 to TRBJ1-1; the D is unclear. V gave up 0 bases and J gave up 5 bases, with 4 bases separating them. CDR1 and CDR2 from the germline V gene are LNHNV and YYDKDF (reference sequence). The CDR3 is 12 amino acids. CDR3 bases: TGTGCCACCAGCAGAGAATGGACTGAAGCTTTCTTT. It codes for CATSREWTEAFF.

On this clone itself: Other DNA sequences from this sample encode an identical CDR3 as well. The rearrangement joins TRBV19 to TRBJ1-1; D is unresolved. The length of the CDR3 is 12 residues. Germline CDR1 reads LNHDA; CDR2 reads SQIVND (reference sequence). Trimming took 4 bases from V and 2 from J, leaving 5 bases between them. The CDR3 DNA is TGTGCCAGTAGTAACGTTAACACTGAAGCTTTCTTT. Amino acids: CASSNVNTEAFF.

The chain joins TRBV4-3 to TRBJ2-3, with 12 bases lining up with TRBD2. V lost 3 bases to trimming and J lost 7 bases; unmatched junction nucleotides: 11. The CDR3 contains 17 residues. In germline, CDR1 is LGHNA, CDR2 YSLEER. The chain's CDR3 is CASSQAPTSGRLNTQYF. The CDR3 coding sequence is TGCGCCAGCAGCCAGGCCCCCACTAGCGGGAGGTTGAATACGCAGTATTTT.

The J gene is TRBJ2-3, the V gene TRBV7-9; possibly TRBD2 for D (6 bases). The germline gives CDR1 SEHNR, CDR2 FQNEAQ (reference sequence). This CDR3 has 13 amino acids. Here the CDR3 DNA reads TGTGCGAAGGGACTCCTGGAAGCAGATACGCAGTATTTT. Translation gives CAKGLLEADTQYF.

With regard to this clone: In the same sample, other DNA sequences code for this CDR3. The V and J genes are TRBV5-4 and TRBJ2-5, with D unclear. Germline V gene sequence: CDR1 SGHNT, CDR2 YYREEE (reference sequence). V was pared by 2 bases and J by 0 bases, with 5 bases between. The CDR3 loop spans 13 amino acids. CDR3 region: CASSLQYQETQYF. The CDR3 coding sequence is TGTGCCAGCAGCTTACAGTACCAAGAGACCCAGTACTTC.